This T cell receptor (beta chain) was sequenced in a study of blood T cell repertoires in COVID-19. Per germline, CDR1 ENHRY and CDR2 SYGVKD. V lost 3 bases and J 5 bases, leaving 14 bases between the germline ends. The CDR3 is 15 amino acids. The data were produced by immunoSEQ multiplex PCR, yet TCRdb's version contains in-frame clones alone and is incomplete. The table records 130,000 to 150,000 clones, 85% of them present only once. The source of this sequence is a woman aged 40 to 50 with active or convalescent COVID-19. Sequencing was performed on peripheral blood. The J gene is TRBJ1-5, the V gene TRBV10-3, with D unresolved. CDR3 in amino acids: CAISDGRATYQPQHF. The CDR3 DNA follows: TGTGCCATCAGTGATGGGAGGGCCACTTATCAGCCCCAGCATTTT.